Below are 5 T cell receptor beta chains sequenced from a single sample in a study of blood T cell repertoires in COVID-19. Libraries were prepared by immunoSEQ multiplex PCR; TCRdb keeps only in-frame clonotypes and omits some of them. The table records approximately 260,000 clones, 83% of them present only once. The specimen sequenced was peripheral blood. All receptors derive from a man aged 55 to 69 who had recovered from COVID-19.

This clone has a count of ten or more. The chain joins TRBV5-1 to TRBJ1-6, with 8 bases fitting TRBD1. Losses at the gene ends were 4 bases for V and 2 bases for J; bases not matched to a gene: 8. The CDR3 covers 17 residues. From germline, CDR1 is SGHRS and CDR2 YFSETQ. CDR3 sequence: CASSGDRSLTYNSPLHF. CDR3 nucleotides: TGCGCCAGCAGCGGGGACAGGAGTCTTACCTATAATTCACCCCTCCACTTT.

The V call is TRBV18, the J call TRBJ1-4; a possible D gene is TRBD1 (5 bases). V lost 2 bases and J 4 bases, leaving 17 bases between the germline ends. Germline CDR1 and CDR2: KGHSH and LQKENI. The CDR3 length is 17 residues. The CDR3 nucleotides read TGTGCCAGCTCACCATGGCCCGGACAAGGGGATAATGAAAAACTGTTTTTT. Protein sequence: CASSPWPGQGDNEKLFF.

This sequence joins TRBV18 and TRBJ2-7; D may be TRBD2 (5 bases). V gave up 4 bases and J gave up 5 bases, with 9 bases separating them. The germline V gene has CDR1 KGHSH and CDR2 LQKENI. CDR3 length equals 12 residues. CDR3 region: CASSLGVNEQYF. The CDR3 coding sequence is TGTGCCAGCTCACTCGGGGTTAACGAGCAGTACTTC.

This chain joins TRBV3-1 (or the pseudogene TRBV3-2) and TRBJ1-4; possibly TRBD1 for D (6 bases). Per germline, CDR1 LGHDT and CDR2 YNNKEL (reference sequence). The CDR3 sequence is 15 residues long. Trimming took off 1 base at V and 8 bases at J, with 14 bases between the two ends. CDR3 nucleotides: TGTGCCAGCAGCCAAGGAGTTGGACAGAGCGAAAAACTGTTTTTT. Translation: CASSQGVGQSEKLFF.

In this sample, this clone turned up once. The chain carries TRBV28 and TRBJ1-5; TRBD1 might be the D (5 bases). The CDR3 has 17 amino acids. Germline assignment: CDR1 MDHEN and CDR2 SYDVKM. Trimming took 4 bases from V and 0 from J, leaving 16 bases between them. The DNA for the CDR3 is TGTGCCAGCAGTTCCCTCAAGGACACATATAGCAATCAGCCCCAGCATTTT. Translated: CASSSLKDTYSNQPQHF.